Below are 5 T cell receptor beta chains sequenced from a single sample in a study of blood T cell repertoires in COVID-19. The data were produced by immunoSEQ multiplex PCR, yet TCRdb's version contains in-frame clones alone and is incomplete. The sample includes around 47,000 clones, roughly four fifths of them seen just once. The sequenced material came from peripheral blood. The receptor source for this set is a man in his 70s with active COVID-19.

V gene TRBV7-2 combines with J gene TRBJ1-2; D is possibly TRBD1 (6 bases). This CDR3 contains 14 residues. V shed 8 bases and J shed 5 bases, with 18 bases lying between them. Germline CDR1 and CDR2: SGHTA and FQGNSA. CDR3 coding DNA: TGTGCCAGCTTTCCTGGGGGCAGGGCGTATGGCTACACCTTC. As protein: CASFPGGRAYGYTF.

V and J are TRBV27 and TRBJ1-1; weak D call: TRBD1 (5 bases). V was pared by 0 bases and J by 6 bases, with 11 bases between. CDR3 length: 14 residues. Germline lookup yields CDR1 MNHEY and CDR2 SMNVEV (reference sequence). CDR3 amino acids: CASSLSGVLPEAFF. DNA of the CDR3: TGTGCCAGCAGTTTATCAGGGGTCCTCCCTGAAGCTTTCTTT.

The rearrangement uses TRBV6-6 and TRBJ1-1; weak D call: TRBD1 (5 bases). CDR1 MNHNY and CDR2 SVGAGI come from the germline V gene (reference sequence). The CDR3 is 13 residues long. Trimming cost V 2 bases and J 3 bases, with 7 bases left between them. The CDR3: CASSYAGDTEAFF. CDR3 coding DNA: TGTGCCAGCAGTTACGCGGGGGACACTGAAGCTTTCTTT.

The CDR3 bases are TGTGCCAGCAGTTCCAGCGGGGGCCCTCAAGAGACCCAGTACTTC. Amino acids: CASSSSGGPQETQYF. The chain recombines TRBV6-5 with TRBJ2-5; TRBD2 aligns across 8 bases. Germline lookup yields CDR1 MNHEY and CDR2 SVGAGI. This CDR3 contains 15 residues. With V trimmed by 4 bases and J by 2 bases, 6 bases remained unmatched.

This chain uses TRBV4-1 with TRBJ1-4; TRBD1 is a possible D gene (6 bases). The germline V and J ends were trimmed by 4 bases and 7 bases, with 10 bases remaining between them. There are 13 residues in the CDR3. Germline CDR1 reads MGHRA; CDR2 reads YSYEKL. The CDR3 bases are TGCGCCAGCAGCCCCGGGACACGTGAAAAACTGTTTTTT. It translates to CASSPGTREKLFF.